The 29 T cell receptor beta chains presented below share a single source sample, sequenced in a study of vaccination effects on CD4 cells after COVID-19. Assay: immunoSEQ multiplex PCR; the TCRdb copy retains only in-frame clones and omits some. The data contain 14,000 or so clones, around 84% of them singletons. Antigen-specific CD4+ T cells were first expanded with viral peptide pools by the ViraFEST assay and only then sequenced. Subsequent to approximately 11 days of culture, CD4+ T cells were isolated. Infection dated between March and December 2020, before the Alpha, Beta and Delta variants reached the United States. The vaccine given was either BNT162b2 or mRNA-1273, in two doses. Their specific antigens are unknown. Sequences were derived from CD4+ T cells from PBMCs cultured with HCoV-NL63 spike peptides, sampled after COVID-19 vaccination. Source of these receptors: a human donor who had a prior SARS-CoV-2 infection.

This clone appeared once. The rearrangement links TRBV6-6 to TRBJ1-5; D gene ambiguous. This CDR3 has 12 amino acids. V lost 6 bases to trimming and J lost 4 bases, with 7 bases between them. Germline values: CDR1 MNHNY, CDR2 SVGAGI (reference sequence). DNA of the CDR3: TGTGCCAGCAGCCACCCAAATCAGCCCCAGCATTTT. The encoded protein is CASSHPNQPQHF.

DNA of the CDR3: TGTGCCAGTGGGGGACAGGGGCCGCTCTACGAGCAGTACTTC. Residues: CASGGQGPLYEQYF. The chain employs TRBV2 and TRBJ2-7; the match to TRBD1 covers 10 bases. V gave up 9 bases and J gave up 3 bases; unmatched junction bases: 8. Germline V gene data show CDR1 as SNHLY and CDR2 as FYNNEI. This CDR3 region has 14 residues. Complete variable domain (other parts from reference TRBV2 and TRBJ2-7): EPEVTQTPSHQVTQMGQEVILRCVPISNHLYFYWYRQILGQKVEFLVSFYNNEISEKSEIFDDQFSVERPDGSNFTLKIRSTKLEDSAMYFCASGGQGPLYEQYFGPGTRLTVT.

The chain recombines TRBV5-1 with TRBJ1-2; D not resolved. The germline CDR1 and CDR2 sequences are SGHRS and YFSETQ. The CDR3 extends over 13 amino acids. Trimming shortened V by 2 bases and J by 4 bases, and 9 bases separated the two germline ends. CDR3 sequence reads: CASSFRGFYGYTF. The CDR3 DNA sequence: TGCGCCAGCAGCTTCCGAGGTTTCTATGGCTACACCTTC.

The chain combines TRBV20-1 with TRBJ2-5; D is uncertain. The CDR3 covers 11 residues. Looked up from germline, CDR1 is DFQATT and CDR2 is SNEGSKA (reference sequence). Trimming removed 5 bases from V and 5 bases from J, with 9 bases in between. The CDR3 bases are TGCAGTGCTGTAATGCTCGAGACCCAGTACTTC. This translates into CSAVMLETQYF.

This clone was seen just once. This rearrangement joins TRBV15 to TRBJ1-2, with TRBD1 matching over 9 bases. Germline CDR1 LNHNV, CDR2 YYDKDF (reference sequence). CDR3 length equals 18 residues. V shed 0 bases, J shed 3 bases, and the junction held 11 bases outside the gene matches. CDR3 nucleotides: TGTGCCACCAGCAGAGATTCAAGGACAGGGGTACTTTACTATGGCTACACCTTC. This gives the protein CATSRDSRTGVLYYGYTF. The full variable domain, in which reference TRBV15 and TRBJ1-2 provide the parts outside the CDR3, is DAMVIQNPRYQVTQFGKPVTLSCSQTLNHNVMYWYQQKSSQAPKLLFHYYDKDFNNEADTPDNFQSRRPNTSFCFLDIRSPGLGDTAMYLCATSRDSRTGVLYYGYTFGSGTRLTVV.

This clone was seen a single time. The chain is built from TRBV7-8 and TRBJ2-5, with unresolved D. Trimming pared 0 bases from V and 4 bases from J, leaving 9 bases between. In germline, CDR1 is SGHVS, CDR2 FQNEAQ. The CDR3 runs to 14 residues. In DNA form, the CDR3 reads TGTGCCAGCAGCTTAGCGGTGCGAGGAGAGACCCAGTACTTC. Encoded protein: CASSLAVRGETQYF.

This sequence joins TRBV6-6 and TRBJ2-1, with 8 nucleotides matching TRBD2. The CDR3 is 20 amino acids. CDR1 is MNHNY and CDR2 is SVGAGI in the germline V gene (reference sequence). The trim removed 6 bases at V and 7 bases at J, leaving 26 bases unmatched. The CDR3 sequence is CASSDASWGRPGLVFNEQFF. CDR3 sequence (DNA): TGTGCCAGCAGCGATGCCTCATGGGGGCGACCGGGACTAGTGTTTAATGAGCAGTTCTTC.

The chain carries TRBV3-1 (or the pseudogene TRBV3-2) and TRBJ2-1; unclear D gene. CDR1 is LGHDT, CDR2 YNNKEL, per germline (reference sequence). V shed 2 bases and J shed 8 bases, with 16 bases lying between them. The CDR3 runs 15 residues. CDR3 in amino acids: CASSQLDRLGHEQFF. The CDR3 region has the DNA TGTGCCAGCAGCCAATTGGACCGACTCGGGCATGAGCAGTTCTTC.

Concerning this clone itself: The junction shows a germline mismatch at one end, possibly a read error. J is TRBJ2-1 and V is TRBV7-7; 7 bases are a match to TRBD1. CDR3 length equals 13 residues. Germline-derived CDR1 and CDR2 are SSHAT and FNYEAQ (reference sequence). The CDR3 DNA sequence: TGTGCTAGCAGCTTGAACAGGGGAGATGAGCAGTTCTTC. This translates into CASSLNRGDEQFF.

The chain employs TRBV27 and TRBJ1-2, with D tentatively TRBD1 (5 bases). CDR3 size: 17 residues. The V end lost 5 bases, the J end lost 2 bases, and 21 bases lay between the germline ends. Germline CDR1 is MNHEY and CDR2 is SMNVEV (reference sequence). The CDR3 bases are TGTGCCAGCAGTCGGGGAGGAGACCCGAACAGGAACTATGGCTACACCTTC. Its protein product is CASSRGGDPNRNYGYTF.

The rearrangement links TRBV19 to TRBJ1-4; tentative D call: TRBD1 (6 bases). This CDR3 contains 15 residues. The germline CDR1 and CDR2 sequences are LNHDA and SQIVND (reference sequence). Between the trimmed V and J ends, which lost 0 bases and 8 bases, there was a span of 13 bases. Here the CDR3 reads CASSIEGRGEEKLFF. The CDR3 bases are TGTGCCAGTAGTATAGAGGGCAGGGGAGAGGAAAAACTGTTTTTT.

The rearrangement uses TRBV4-2 and TRBJ1-2; 7 nucleotides align to TRBD1. Germline V CDR1 and CDR2: LGHNA, YNFKEQ. There are 15 residues in the CDR3. With 1 base clipped from V and 3 bases from J, the junction kept 5 bases outside the gene matches. CDR3 sequence reads: CASSQAGQQDYGYTF. The CDR3 bases are TGTGCCAGCAGCCAAGCGGGACAGCAAGACTATGGCTACACCTTC.

This clone appeared a single time. The rearrangement links TRBV4-2 to TRBJ2-7; no reliable D call. CDR1 and CDR2 (germline): LGHNA, YNFKEQ. V was trimmed by 0 bases and J by 5 bases, leaving 17 bases between them. The CDR3 length is 16 residues. CDR3 nucleotides: TGTGCCAGCAGCCAAGATTACGGCCAAGCCCGCCACGAGCAGTACTTC. Protein product: CASSQDYGQARHEQYF.

In its sample, this clone was seen a few times. The chain carries TRBV6-5 and TRBJ1-1, with D unresolved. The germline V gene encodes CDR1 MNHEY and CDR2 SVGAGI. The CDR3 has 14 residues. Between the trimmed V and J ends, which lost 2 bases and 0 bases, there was a span of 7 bases. The CDR3 region has the DNA TGTGCCAGCAGTTACGCTAAAATGAACACTGAAGCTTTCTTT. It yields the protein CASSYAKMNTEAFF.

The J gene is TRBJ1-5, the V gene TRBV4-2; a possible D gene is TRBD1 (6 bases). Germline CDR1 and CDR2: LGHNA and YNFKEQ. This CDR3 spans 16 amino acids. Between the trimmed V and J ends, which lost 0 bases and 4 bases, there was a span of 13 bases. The CDR3 DNA follows: TGTGCCAGCAGCCAAGATGGCCGGAGGGGGAATCAGCCCCAGCATTTT. It translates to CASSQDGRRGNQPQHF.

This clone was recorded only once. This chain uses TRBV18 with TRBJ2-1; maybe TRBD2 (6 bases). V lost 3 bases, J lost 4 bases, and 16 bases lay in between. Germline V gives CDR1 KGHSH, CDR2 LQKENI. This CDR3 region has 16 residues. The CDR3 here is CASSPHQAGRYNEQFF. CDR3 nucleotides: TGTGCCAGCTCACCCCACCAAGCGGGTCGGTACAATGAGCAGTTCTTC.

The chain is built from TRBV19 and TRBJ1-5; D remains ambiguous. In germline, CDR1 is LNHDA, CDR2 SQIVND (reference sequence). This CDR3 contains 11 residues. The V end lost 3 bases, the J end lost 10 bases, and 7 bases lay between the germline ends. The CDR3 here is CASSIGGPQHF. The DNA of the CDR3 is TGTGCCAGTAGTATCGGTGGTCCCCAGCATTTT.

This chain connects TRBV10-3 to TRBJ1-1; no clear D gene. The V gene lost 0 bases and the J gene lost 5 bases, with 16 bases spanning the gap. CDR1 and CDR2 (germline): ENHRY, SYGVKD. The CDR3 is made up of 16 amino acids. This CDR3 reads CAISESRRVIQTEAFF. Here the CDR3 DNA reads TGTGCCATCAGTGAGTCGCGTCGGGTCATTCAGACTGAAGCTTTCTTT.

This clone was picked up a small number of times. The chain has TRBV3-1 (or the pseudogene TRBV3-2) and TRBJ1-2; no firm D call. The V end lost 2 bases, the J end lost 4 bases, and 11 bases lay between the germline ends. This CDR3 has 14 residues. CDR1 is LGHDT and CDR2 is YNNKEL in the germline V gene (reference sequence). The DNA of the CDR3 is TGTGCCAGCAGCCAACCCGGCGAGGCCTATGGCTACACCTTC. Residues: CASSQPGEAYGYTF.

The CDR3 loop reads CASSPSSGGLNIQYF. For the CDR3, the DNA is TGTGCCAGCAGCCCCTCTAGCGGGGGGTTGAACATTCAGTACTTC. The V and J genes are TRBV11-2 and TRBJ2-4, with 11 positions matching TRBD2. The CDR3 runs 15 residues. Germline V gene sequence: CDR1 SGHAT, CDR2 FQNNGV. V shed 5 bases, J shed 7 bases, and the junction held 7 bases outside the gene matches.

The count of this clone is one. The CDR3 sequence is CASSARGHSKNIQYF. CDR3 sequence (DNA): TGTGCCAGCAGTGCCAGGGGCCACTCCAAAAACATTCAGTACTTC. The chain is built from TRBV2 and TRBJ2-4, with D maybe TRBD1 (6 bases). Germline CDR1 is SNHLY and CDR2 is FYNNEI. The V gene lost 4 bases and the J gene lost 2 bases, with 12 bases spanning the gap. This CDR3 comprises 15 residues.

This chain joins TRBV6-5 and TRBJ1-2; 11 bases align to TRBD1. The CDR3 extends over 14 amino acids. Germline CDR1 MNHEY, CDR2 SVGAGI. J was trimmed by 6 bases and V by 7 bases; bases with no gene match: 7. The CDR3 nucleotides read TGTGCCAGCACCCGGGACAGGGGGTTAGATGGCTACACCTTC. Amino acid sequence: CASTRDRGLDGYTF.

The gene calls are TRBV5-5 and TRBJ1-2; perhaps TRBD1 as D (5 bases). The germline V gene has CDR1 SGHKS and CDR2 YYEKEE (reference sequence). The V gene lost 2 bases and the J gene lost 3 bases, with 11 bases spanning the gap. The CDR3 runs 14 residues. The CDR3: CASSLSGIYYGYTF. For the CDR3, the DNA is TGTGCCAGCAGCTTATCAGGGATATACTATGGCTACACCTTC.

V is TRBV15 and J is TRBJ2-2; D is undetermined. CDR1 is LNHNV and CDR2 is YYDKDF in the germline V gene (reference sequence). Trimming stripped 1 base from V and 5 bases from J, with 11 bases between. The CDR3 length is 15 residues. This CDR3 is CATSRGLPLTGELFF. For the CDR3, the DNA is TGTGCCACCAGCAGAGGCCTGCCTCTGACCGGGGAGCTGTTTTTT.

This chain connects TRBV6-1 to TRBJ1-2; D is unclear. The CDR3 spans 13 residues. In germline, CDR1 is MNHNS, CDR2 SASEGT. Deletions cut 2 bases from V and 2 bases from J, with 6 bases between. CDR3 protein: CASSEWGNYGYTF. The CDR3 nucleotides read TGTGCCAGCAGTGAATGGGGAAACTATGGCTACACCTTC.

The V call is TRBV19, the J call TRBJ2-3, with D possibly matching TRBD1 (5 bases). Per germline, CDR1 LNHDA and CDR2 SQIVND (reference sequence). This CDR3 has 13 amino acids. Trimming removed 8 bases from V and 2 bases from J, with 11 bases in between. The CDR3 coding sequence is TGTGCCAGTTGGGGCCAGTACACAGATACGCAGTATTTT. Protein product: CASWGQYTDTQYF.

This chain joins TRBV5-6 and TRBJ2-7; D is ambiguous. The CDR3 has 15 amino acids. V lost 0 bases, J lost 0 bases, and 10 bases lay in between. From germline, CDR1 is SGHDT and CDR2 YYEEEE. CDR3: CASSLDGSLSYEQYF. CDR3 sequence (DNA): TGTGCCAGCAGCTTGGACGGTTCACTCTCCTACGAGCAGTACTTC.

The genes are TRBV4-3 and TRBJ1-4; D call uncertain. There are 14 residues in the CDR3. Trimming removed 5 bases at V and 0 bases at J, with 7 bases between. In germline, CDR1 is LGHNA, CDR2 YSLEER. CDR3 sequence reads: CASSTRATNEKLFF. CDR3 coding DNA: TGCGCCAGCAGCACCCGCGCAACTAATGAAAAACTGTTTTTT.

The chain carries TRBV4-3 and TRBJ2-5; TRBD1 or TRBD2 may be the D gene (5 bases each). Germline V gene lookup returns CDR1 LGHNA and CDR2 YSLEER. V was trimmed by 0 bases and J by 5 bases, leaving 19 bases between them. The CDR3 covers 17 residues. The DNA of the CDR3 is TGCGCCAGCAGCCAAGATTTTGCAGGGTCAGGAGGCGAGACCCAGTACTTC. Its protein product is CASSQDFAGSGGETQYF.